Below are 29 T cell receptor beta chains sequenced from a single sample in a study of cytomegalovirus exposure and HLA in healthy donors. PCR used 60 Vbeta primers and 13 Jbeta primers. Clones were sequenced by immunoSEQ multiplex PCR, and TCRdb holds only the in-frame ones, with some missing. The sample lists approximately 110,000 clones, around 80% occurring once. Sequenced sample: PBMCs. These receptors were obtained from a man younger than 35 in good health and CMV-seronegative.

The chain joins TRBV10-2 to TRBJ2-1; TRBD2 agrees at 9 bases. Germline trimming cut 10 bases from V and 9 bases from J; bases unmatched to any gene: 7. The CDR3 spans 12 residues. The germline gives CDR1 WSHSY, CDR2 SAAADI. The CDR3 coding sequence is TGCGCCACGGCGGGAGGGCTTAGTGAGCAGTTCTTC. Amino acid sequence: CATAGGLSEQFF.

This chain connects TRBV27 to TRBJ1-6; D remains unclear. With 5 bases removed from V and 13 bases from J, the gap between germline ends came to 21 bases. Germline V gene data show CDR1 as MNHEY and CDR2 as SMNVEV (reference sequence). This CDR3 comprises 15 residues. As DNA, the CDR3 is TGTGCCAGCAGTCCCCTCGGAGGACTTAAATCCCCCCTCCACTTT. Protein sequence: CASSPLGGLKSPLHF.

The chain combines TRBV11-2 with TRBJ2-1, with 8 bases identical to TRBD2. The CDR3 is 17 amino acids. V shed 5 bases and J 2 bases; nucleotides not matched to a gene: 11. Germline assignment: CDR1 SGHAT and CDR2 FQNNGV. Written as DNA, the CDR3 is TGTGCCAGCAGCCAGGGAGGCGGGAGGCGGCCCTACAATGAGCAGTTCTTC. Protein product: CASSQGGGRRPYNEQFF.

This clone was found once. CDR3 protein: CASSYSEGISYEQYF. CDR3 DNA: TGTGCCAGCAGTTACTCGGAGGGGATTTCCTACGAGCAGTACTTC. The rearrangement joins TRBV6-5 to TRBJ2-7; possibly TRBD2 for D (6 bases). Germline V gives CDR1 MNHEY, CDR2 SVGAGI. The CDR3 covers 15 residues. V dropped 0 bases and J dropped 1 base, with 10 bases sitting between them.

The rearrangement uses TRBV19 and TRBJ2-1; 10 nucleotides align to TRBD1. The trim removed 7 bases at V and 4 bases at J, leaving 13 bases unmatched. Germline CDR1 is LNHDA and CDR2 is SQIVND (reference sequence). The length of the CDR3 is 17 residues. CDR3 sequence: CASTPPDRGRGYNEQFF. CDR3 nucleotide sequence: TGTGCCAGTACCCCTCCTGACAGGGGGCGAGGGTACAATGAGCAGTTCTTC.

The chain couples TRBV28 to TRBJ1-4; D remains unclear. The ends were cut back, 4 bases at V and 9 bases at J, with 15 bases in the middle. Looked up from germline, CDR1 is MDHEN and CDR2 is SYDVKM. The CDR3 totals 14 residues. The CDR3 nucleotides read TGTGCCAGCAGTTCCCGACACCCTGGGCAAAAACTGTTTTTT. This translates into CASSSRHPGQKLFF.

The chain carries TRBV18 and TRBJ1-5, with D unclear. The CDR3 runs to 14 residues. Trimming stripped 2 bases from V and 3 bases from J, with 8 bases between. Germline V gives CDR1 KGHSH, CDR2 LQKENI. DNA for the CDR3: TGTGCCAGCTCACCAGCCGTAGCCAATCAGCCCCAGCATTTT. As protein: CASSPAVANQPQHF.

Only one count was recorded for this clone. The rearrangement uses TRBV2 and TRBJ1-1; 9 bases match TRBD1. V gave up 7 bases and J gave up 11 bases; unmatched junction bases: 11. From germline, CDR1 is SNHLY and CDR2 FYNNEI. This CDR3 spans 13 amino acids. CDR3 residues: CASIHRGPWGAFF. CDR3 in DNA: TGTGCCAGCATTCACAGGGGGCCTTGGGGGGCTTTCTTT.

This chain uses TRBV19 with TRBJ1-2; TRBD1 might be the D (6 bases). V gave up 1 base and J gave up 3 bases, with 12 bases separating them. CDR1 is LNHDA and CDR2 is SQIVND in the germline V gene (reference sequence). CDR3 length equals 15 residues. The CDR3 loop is CASSIGTVGDYGYTF. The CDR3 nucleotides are TGTGCCAGTAGTATAGGGACAGTTGGTGACTATGGCTACACCTTC.

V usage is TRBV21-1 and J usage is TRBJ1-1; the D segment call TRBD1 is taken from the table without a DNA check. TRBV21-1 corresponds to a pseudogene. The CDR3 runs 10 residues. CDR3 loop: CASSKVRAFF. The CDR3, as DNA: TGTGCCAGCAGCAAAGTCAGGGCTTTCTTT.

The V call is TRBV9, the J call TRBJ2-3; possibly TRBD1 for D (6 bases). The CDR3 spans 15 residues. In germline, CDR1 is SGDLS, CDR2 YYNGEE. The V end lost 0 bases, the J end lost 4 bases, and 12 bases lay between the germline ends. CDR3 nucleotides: TGTGCCAGCAGCGTAGTGGACAGCGTTGCAGATACGCAGTATTTT. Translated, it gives CASSVVDSVADTQYF.

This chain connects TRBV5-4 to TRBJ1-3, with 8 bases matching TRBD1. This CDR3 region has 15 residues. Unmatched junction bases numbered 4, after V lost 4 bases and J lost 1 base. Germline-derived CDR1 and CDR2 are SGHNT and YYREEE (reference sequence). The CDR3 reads CASSPRGPSGNTIYF. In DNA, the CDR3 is TGTGCCAGCAGCCCCAGGGGGCCATCTGGAAACACCATATATTTT. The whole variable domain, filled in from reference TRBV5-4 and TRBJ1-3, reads ETGVTQSPTHLIKTRGQQVTLRCSSQSGHNTVSWYQQALGQGPQFIFQYYREEENGRGNFPPRFSGLQFPNYSSELNVNALELDDSALYLCASSPRGPSGNTIYFGEGSWLTVV.

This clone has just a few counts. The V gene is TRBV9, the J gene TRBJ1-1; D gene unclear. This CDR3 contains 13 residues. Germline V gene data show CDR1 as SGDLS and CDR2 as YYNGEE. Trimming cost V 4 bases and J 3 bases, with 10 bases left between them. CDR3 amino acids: CASSLLTDTEAFF. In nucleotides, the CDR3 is TGTGCCAGCAGCTTACTAACCGACACTGAAGCTTTCTTT.

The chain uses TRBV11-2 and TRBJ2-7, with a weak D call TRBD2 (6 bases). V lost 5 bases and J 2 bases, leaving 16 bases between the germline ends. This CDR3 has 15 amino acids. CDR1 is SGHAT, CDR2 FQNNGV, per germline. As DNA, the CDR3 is TGTGCCAGCAGCCAGGTAGCGGATCCGACCTACGAGCAGTACTTC. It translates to CASSQVADPTYEQYF. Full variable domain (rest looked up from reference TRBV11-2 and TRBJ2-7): EAGVAQSPRYKIIEKRQSVAFWCNPISGHATLYWYQQILGQGPKLLIQFQNNGVVDDSQLPKDRFSAERLKGVDSTLKIQPAKLEDSAVYLCASSQVADPTYEQYFGPGTRLTVT.

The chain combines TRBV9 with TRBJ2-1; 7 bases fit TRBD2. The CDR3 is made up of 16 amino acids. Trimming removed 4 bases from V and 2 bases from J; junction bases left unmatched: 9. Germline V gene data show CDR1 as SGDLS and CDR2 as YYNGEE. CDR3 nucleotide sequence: TGTGCCAGCAGCCCCCTTCGGGAGGTCACCTACAATGAGCAGTTCTTC. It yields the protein CASSPLREVTYNEQFF.

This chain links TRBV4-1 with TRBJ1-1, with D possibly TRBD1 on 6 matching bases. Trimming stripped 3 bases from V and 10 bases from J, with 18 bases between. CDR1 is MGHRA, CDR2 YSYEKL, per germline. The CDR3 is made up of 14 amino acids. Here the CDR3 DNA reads TGCGCCAGCAGCCATCTCGCCGGGGGGGCTGGAGCTTTCTTT. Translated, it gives CASSHLAGGAGAFF.

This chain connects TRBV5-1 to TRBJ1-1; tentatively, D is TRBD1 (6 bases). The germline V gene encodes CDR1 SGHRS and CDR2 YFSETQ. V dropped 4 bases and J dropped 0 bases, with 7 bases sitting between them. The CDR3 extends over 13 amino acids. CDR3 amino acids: CASSQGMNTEAFF. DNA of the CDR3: TGCGCCAGCAGCCAGGGGATGAACACTGAAGCTTTCTTT. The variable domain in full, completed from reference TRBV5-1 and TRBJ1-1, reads KAGVTQTPRYLIKTRGQQVTLSCSPISGHRSVSWYQQTPGQGLQFLFEYFSETQRNKGNFPGRFSGRQFSNSRSEMNVSTLELGDSALYLCASSQGMNTEAFFGQGTRLTVV.

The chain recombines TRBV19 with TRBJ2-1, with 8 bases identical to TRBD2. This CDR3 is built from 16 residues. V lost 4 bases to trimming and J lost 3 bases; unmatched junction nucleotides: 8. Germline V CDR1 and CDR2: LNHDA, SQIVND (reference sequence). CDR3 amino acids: CASSTQAGAIYNEQFF. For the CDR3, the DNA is TGTGCCAGTAGTACTCAAGCGGGAGCGATCTACAATGAGCAGTTCTTC.

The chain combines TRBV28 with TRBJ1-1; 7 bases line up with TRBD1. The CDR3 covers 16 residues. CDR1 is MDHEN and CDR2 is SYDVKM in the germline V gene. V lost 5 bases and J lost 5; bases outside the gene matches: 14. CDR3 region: CASSPQVPGQLTEAFF. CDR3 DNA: TGTGCCAGCAGTCCTCAAGTCCCGGGACAGCTAACTGAAGCTTTCTTT.

CDR3 residues: CASSPNGDRDQHF. CDR3 coding DNA: TGTGCCAGCAGCCCCAACGGCGACAGGGACCAGCATTTT. The V call is TRBV7-3, the J call TRBJ1-5; TRBD1 matches at 7 bases. There are 13 residues in the CDR3. CDR1 is SGHTA, CDR2 FQGTGA, per germline. The junction had 10 bases not matched to a gene; V was cut back by 5 bases and J by 12 bases.

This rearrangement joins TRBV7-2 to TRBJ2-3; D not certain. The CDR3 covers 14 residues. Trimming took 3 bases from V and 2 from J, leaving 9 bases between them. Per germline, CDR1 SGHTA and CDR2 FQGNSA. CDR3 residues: CASSFNSITDTQYF. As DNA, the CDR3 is TGTGCCAGCAGCTTCAACTCCATCACAGATACGCAGTATTTT.

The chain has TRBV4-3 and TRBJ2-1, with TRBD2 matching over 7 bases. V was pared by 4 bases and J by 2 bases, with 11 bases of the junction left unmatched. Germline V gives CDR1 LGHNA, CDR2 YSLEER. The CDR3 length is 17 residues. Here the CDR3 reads CASSLNRGGHPYNEQFF. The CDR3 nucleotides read TGCGCCAGCAGCCTCAACCGGGGAGGGCACCCCTACAATGAGCAGTTCTTC.

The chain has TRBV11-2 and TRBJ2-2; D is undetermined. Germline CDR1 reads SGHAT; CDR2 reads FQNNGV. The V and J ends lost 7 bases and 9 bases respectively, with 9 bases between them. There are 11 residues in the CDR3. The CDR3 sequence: CASTPSRELFF. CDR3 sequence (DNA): TGTGCCAGCACCCCATCCCGGGAGCTGTTTTTT.

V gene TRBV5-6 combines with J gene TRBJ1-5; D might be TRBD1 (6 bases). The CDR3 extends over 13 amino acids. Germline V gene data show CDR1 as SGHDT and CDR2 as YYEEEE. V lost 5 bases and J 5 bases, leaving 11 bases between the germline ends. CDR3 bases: TGTGCCAGCAGTCAGGGGCGTGATCAGCCCCAGCATTTT. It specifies CASSQGRDQPQHF.

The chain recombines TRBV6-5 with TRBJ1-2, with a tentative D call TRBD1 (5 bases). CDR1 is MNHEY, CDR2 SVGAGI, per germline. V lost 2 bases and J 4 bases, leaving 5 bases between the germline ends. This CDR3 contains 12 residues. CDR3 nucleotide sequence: TGTGCCAGCAGTTACAGGGGCTATGGCTACACCTTC. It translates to CASSYRGYGYTF.

DNA for the CDR3: TGTGCCAGCAGTCGCTCTGGCGGTGGTTCACCCCTCCACTTT. It codes for CASSRSGGGSPLHF. V and J are TRBV6-5 and TRBJ1-6; no clear D gene. The CDR3 length is 14 residues. Trimming took 5 bases from V and 9 from J, leaving 14 bases between them. The V gene's germline CDR1 is MNHEY and CDR2 SVGAGI.

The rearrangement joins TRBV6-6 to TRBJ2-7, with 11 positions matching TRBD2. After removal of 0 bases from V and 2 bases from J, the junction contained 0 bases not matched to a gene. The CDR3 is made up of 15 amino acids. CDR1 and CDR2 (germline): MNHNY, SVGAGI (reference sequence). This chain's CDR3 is CASSYSSGGAYEQYF. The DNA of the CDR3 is TGTGCCAGCAGTTACTCTAGCGGGGGGGCCTACGAGCAGTACTTC.

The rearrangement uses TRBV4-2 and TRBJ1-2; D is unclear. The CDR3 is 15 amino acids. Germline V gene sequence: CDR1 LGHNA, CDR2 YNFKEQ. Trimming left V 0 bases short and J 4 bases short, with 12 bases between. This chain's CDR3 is CASSQDLREGYGYTF. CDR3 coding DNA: TGTGCCAGCAGCCAAGATTTAAGGGAGGGCTATGGCTACACCTTC.

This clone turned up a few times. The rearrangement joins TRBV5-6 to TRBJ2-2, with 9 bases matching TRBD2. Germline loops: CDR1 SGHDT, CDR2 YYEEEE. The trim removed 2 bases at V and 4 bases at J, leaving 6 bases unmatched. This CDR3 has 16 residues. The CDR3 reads CASSFSGSPGTGELFF. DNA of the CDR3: TGTGCCAGCAGCTTTAGCGGGAGCCCCGGCACCGGGGAGCTGTTTTTT.